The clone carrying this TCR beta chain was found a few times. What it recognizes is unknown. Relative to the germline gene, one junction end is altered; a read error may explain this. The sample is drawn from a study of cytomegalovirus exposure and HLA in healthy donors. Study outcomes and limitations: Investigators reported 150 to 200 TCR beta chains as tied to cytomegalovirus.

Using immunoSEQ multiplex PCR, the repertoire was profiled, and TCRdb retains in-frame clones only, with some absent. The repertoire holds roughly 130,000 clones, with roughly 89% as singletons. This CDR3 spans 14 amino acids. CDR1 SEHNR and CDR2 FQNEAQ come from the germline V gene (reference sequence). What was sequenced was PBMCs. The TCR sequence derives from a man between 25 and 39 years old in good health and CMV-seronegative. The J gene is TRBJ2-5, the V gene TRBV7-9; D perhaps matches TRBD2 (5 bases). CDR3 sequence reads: CASSFPGNQQTQYF. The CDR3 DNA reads TGTGCCAGCAGCTTCCCGGGAAACCAACAGACCCAGTACTTC.